The rows below give T cell receptor beta chains drawn from one sample of a study of OX40 agonist ivuxolimab in advanced cancers. The data were produced by immunoSEQ multiplex PCR, yet TCRdb's version contains in-frame clones alone and is incomplete. Here the sample spans approximately 50,000 clones, 85% to 95% being singletons. Sequencing was performed on CD4+ or CD8+ T cells sorted from blood, taken in a trial of the OX40 agonist ivuxolimab. These receptors were obtained from an adult with an advanced solid tumor such as melanoma, head and neck, liver or kidney cancer. CDR3s include the opening cysteine and the closing phenylalanine or tryptophan. The D gene is left open where the match is weak. A clone size is listed for some rows: how often the clone was seen (once, few, many), or a class if it is expanded.

J: TRBJ2-1; V: TRBV19; D: TRBD1; size: -; DNA: TGTGCCAGTAGTTTGACAGGGGGGAGCGTTGAGCAGTTCTTC; CDR3: CASSLTGGSVEQFF
J: TRBJ2-2; V: TRBV11-3; D: -; size: -; DNA: TGTGCCAGCAGCTTCATAGGGGCGCGGTCCGGGGAGCTGTTTTTT; CDR3: CASSFIGARSGELFF
J: TRBJ1-2; V: TRBV29-1; D: TRBD1; size: once; DNA: TGCAGCGTTGGAGGGACAGGCAACTATGGCTACACCTTC; CDR3: CSVGGTGNYGYTF
J: TRBJ2-7; V: TRBV7-2; D: -; size: -; DNA: TGTGCCAGCAGCTCCGGGGAACACCAGGGCTACGAGCAGTACTTC; CDR3: CASSSGEHQGYEQYF
J: TRBJ2-3; V: TRBV4-3; D: -; size: -; DNA: TGCGCCAGCAGCCACCCAAGCGAGGTTAGGGGGGCCGATACGCAGTATTTT; CDR3: CASSHPSEVRGADTQYF
J: TRBJ2-3; V: TRBV7-8; D: -; size: -; DNA: TGTGCCAGCAGCGCCGCCCGGATGTTGGATACGCAGTATTTT; CDR3: CASSAARMLDTQYF
J: TRBJ1-2; V: TRBV9; D: TRBD1; size: few; DNA: TGTGCCAGCAGCAAGCCGGGACAGGGGATTAACTATGGCTACACCTTC; CDR3: CASSKPGQGINYGYTF
J: TRBJ2-5; V: TRBV19; D: -; size: -; DNA: TGTGCCAGTAGTATACCTAGCCAGTCCCAAGAGACCCAGTACTTC; CDR3: CASSIPSQSQETQYF
J: TRBJ1-5; V: TRBV9; D: -; size: -; DNA: TGTGCCAGCAGTCCAGACGGGGCTATGTCTAATCAGCCCCAGCATTTT; CDR3: CASSPDGAMSNQPQHF
J: TRBJ1-5; V: TRBV19; D: -; size: -; DNA: TGTGCCAGTAGTATTTCGGGGACTCAGCCCCAGCATTTT; CDR3: CASSISGTQPQHF
J: TRBJ1-4; V: TRBV18; D: TRBD1; size: -; DNA: TGTGCCAGCTCACCAGGACAGGGTGAGGAAAAACTGTTTTTT; CDR3: CASSPGQGEEKLFF
J: TRBJ2-7; V: TRBV7-2; D: -; size: -; DNA: TGTGCCAGCAGCTTTGGGGGCCACTCCTACGAGCAGTACTTC; CDR3: CASSFGGHSYEQYF
J: TRBJ1-2; V: TRBV27; D: -; size: -; DNA: TGTGCCAGCAGTTTAGCCGGGGACTATGGCTACACCTTC; CDR3: CASSLAGDYGYTF
J: TRBJ2-7; V: TRBV27; D: -; size: -; DNA: TGTGCCAGCAGTTCTCGGGGATACTACGAGCAGTACTTC; CDR3: CASSSRGYYEQYF
J: TRBJ1-1; V: TRBV5-8; D: TRBD1; size: -; DNA: TGTGCCAGCAGCTTGGAGACAGGGGCTGGCACTGAAGCTTTCTTT; CDR3: CASSLETGAGTEAFF
J: TRBJ2-7; V: TRBV7-6; D: TRBD1; size: -; DNA: TGTGCCAGCAGCTTGACGACAGGGGTTAGCTCCTACGAGCAGTACTTC; CDR3: CASSLTTGVSSYEQYF
J: TRBJ1-2; V: TRBV11-2; D: TRBD1; size: -; DNA: TGTGCCAGCAGCTTAGCTTCGGGACAGGCTAACTATGGCTACACCTTC; CDR3: CASSLASGQANYGYTF